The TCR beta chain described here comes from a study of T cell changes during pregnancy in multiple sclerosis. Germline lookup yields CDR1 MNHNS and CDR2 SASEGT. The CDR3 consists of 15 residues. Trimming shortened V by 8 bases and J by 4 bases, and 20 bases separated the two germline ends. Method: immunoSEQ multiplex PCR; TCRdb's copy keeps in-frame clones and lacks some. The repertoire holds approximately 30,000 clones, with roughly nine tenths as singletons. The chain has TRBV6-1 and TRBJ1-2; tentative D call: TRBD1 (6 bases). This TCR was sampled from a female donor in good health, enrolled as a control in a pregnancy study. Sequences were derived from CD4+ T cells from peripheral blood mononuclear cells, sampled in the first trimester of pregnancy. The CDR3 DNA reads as TGTGCCAGCTTCGGGACACCAGATCTCTTCTATGGCTACACCTTC. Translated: CASFGTPDLFYGYTF.